These 8 T cell receptor beta chains came from one sample sequenced in a study of blood T cell repertoires in COVID-19. Here immunoSEQ multiplex PCR was the method, and the copy in TCRdb shows in-frame clones only, minus some. The data contain about 240,000 clones, around four fifths of them singletons. The sequencing sample was made of peripheral blood. The receptors were sampled from a man aged 50-59 years with acute or convalescent COVID-19.

V is TRBV6-5 and J is TRBJ2-7, with 8 bases that match TRBD1. Unmatched junction bases numbered 3, after V lost 6 bases and J lost 2 bases. Germline lookup yields CDR1 MNHEY and CDR2 SVGAGI. The CDR3 contains 13 residues. CDR3 sequence: CASRGQGTYEQYF. DNA of the CDR3: TGTGCCAGCAGAGGACAGGGTACCTACGAGCAGTACTTC.

In its sample, this clone was seen a few times. V is TRBV7-9 and J is TRBJ1-1, with 7 bases matching TRBD1. Trimming at V came to 5 bases and at J to 0 bases, leaving 12 bases not matched to a gene. The germline gives CDR1 SEHNR, CDR2 FQNEAQ (reference sequence). The CDR3 length is 17 residues. CDR3 nucleotide sequence: TGTGCCAGCAGCAAATACAGGGGTTGGGGCATGAACACTGAAGCTTTCTTT. This encodes CASSKYRGWGMNTEAFF.

The V call is TRBV9, the J call TRBJ2-7; no firm D call. This CDR3 has 14 amino acids. CDR1 is SGDLS, CDR2 YYNGEE, per germline. Trimming shortened V by 0 bases and J by 2 bases, and 9 bases separated the two germline ends. The CDR3 reads CASSVGQAPYEQYF. The CDR3 coding sequence is TGTGCCAGCAGCGTAGGGCAGGCCCCCTACGAGCAGTACTTC. The full variable domain, rest sourced from reference TRBV9 and TRBJ2-7, is DSGVTQTPKHLITATGQRVTLRCSPRSGDLSVYWYQQSLDQGLQFLIQYYNGEERAKGNILERFSAQQFPDLHSELNLSSLELGDSALYFCASSVGQAPYEQYFGPGTRLTVT.

V is TRBV4-1 and J is TRBJ2-7, with 10 bases identical to TRBD1. The CDR3 has 15 amino acids. V lost 6 bases to trimming and J lost 2 bases; unmatched junction nucleotides: 7. In germline, CDR1 is MGHRA, CDR2 YSYEKL. The CDR3 is CASSPTGTGAYEQYF. In DNA form, the CDR3 reads TGCGCCAGCAGTCCGACCGGGACAGGGGCCTACGAGCAGTACTTC.

This clone was seen a single time. V is TRBV18 and J is TRBJ2-2; 9 bases are shared with TRBD1. There are 16 residues in the CDR3. Germline V gives CDR1 KGHSH, CDR2 LQKENI. The V gene end was trimmed by 6 bases and the J gene end by 2 bases; junction bases not matched to a gene: 7. Here the CDR3 DNA reads TGTGCCAGCTCGCCTACAGGGGGCATCAACACCGGGGAGCTGTTTTTT. Residues: CASSPTGGINTGELFF.

The chain links TRBV5-1 to TRBJ1-5; 10 nucleotides match TRBD1. J lost 0 bases, V lost 2 bases, and 5 bases had no gene match. The CDR3 is 17 residues long. Germline lookup yields CDR1 SGHRS and CDR2 YFSETQ. The CDR3 DNA reads TGCGCCAGCAGCTTAGGAGGACAGGGGGGTAGCAATCAGCCCCAGCATTTT. Residues: CASSLGGQGGSNQPQHF.

CDR3 sequence reads: CASIRLAGEAKTQYF. In DNA, the CDR3 is TGTGCCAGCATCCGACTAGCGGGGGAGGCAAAGACCCAGTACTTC. This rearrangement joins TRBV6-5 to TRBJ2-5; 12 bases fit TRBD2. The CDR3 is made up of 15 amino acids. Germline CDR1 reads MNHEY; CDR2 reads SVGAGI. V shed 7 bases, J shed 6 bases, and the junction held 9 bases outside the gene matches.

The gene calls are TRBV12-3 or TRBV12-4 and TRBJ2-7, with 7 bases identical to TRBD2. J lost 11 bases, V lost 4 bases, and 11 bases had no gene match. This CDR3 comprises 13 residues. The DNA of the CDR3 is TGTGCCAGCAGTTCAGGGCGCGGCCGGGGGGAGTACTTC. It is translated as CASSSGRGRGEYF.